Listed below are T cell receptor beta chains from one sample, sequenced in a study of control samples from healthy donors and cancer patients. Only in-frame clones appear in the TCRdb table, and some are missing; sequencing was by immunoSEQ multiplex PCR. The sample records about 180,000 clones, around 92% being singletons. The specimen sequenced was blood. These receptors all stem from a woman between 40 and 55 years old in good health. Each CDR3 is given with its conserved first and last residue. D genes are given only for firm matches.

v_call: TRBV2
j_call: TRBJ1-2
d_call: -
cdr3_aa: CASKGDRVNYGYTF
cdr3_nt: TGTGCCAGCAAGGGAGACAGAGTAAACTATGGCTACACCTTC

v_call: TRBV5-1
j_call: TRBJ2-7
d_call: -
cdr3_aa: CASSSTTGTYEQYF
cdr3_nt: TGCGCCAGCAGCTCCACGACAGGCACCTACGAGCAGTACTTC

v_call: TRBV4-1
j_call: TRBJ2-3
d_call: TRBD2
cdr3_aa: CASSHPLAGGPQDTQYF
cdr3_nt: TGCGCCAGCAGCCATCCCCTAGCGGGGGGGCCCCAAGATACGCAGTATTTT

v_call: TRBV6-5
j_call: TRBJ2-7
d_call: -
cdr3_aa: CASSTWTGSYEQYF
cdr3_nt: TGTGCCAGCAGTACTTGGACGGGCTCCTACGAGCAGTACTTC

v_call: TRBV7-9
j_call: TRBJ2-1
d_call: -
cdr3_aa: CASSFSLLDSYNEQFF
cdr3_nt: TGTGCCAGCAGCTTTTCACTACTGGACAGCTACAATGAGCAGTTCTTC

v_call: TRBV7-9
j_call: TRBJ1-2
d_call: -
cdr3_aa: CASSLGDLYGYGYTF
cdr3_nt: TGTGCCAGCAGCTTAGGCGATTTGTACGGCTATGGCTACACCTTC

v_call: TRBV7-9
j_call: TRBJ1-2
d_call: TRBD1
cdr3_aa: CASSSQQGNYGYTF
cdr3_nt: TGTGCCAGCAGCTCTCAACAGGGGAACTATGGCTACACCTTC

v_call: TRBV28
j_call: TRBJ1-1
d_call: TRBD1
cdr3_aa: CASRLGTVRAFF
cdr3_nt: TGTGCCAGCAGACTTGGGACAGTGAGAGCTTTCTTT

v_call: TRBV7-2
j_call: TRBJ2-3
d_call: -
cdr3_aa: CASSLEGITDTQYF
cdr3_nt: TGTGCCAGCAGCTTAGAAGGGATCACAGATACGCAGTATTTT

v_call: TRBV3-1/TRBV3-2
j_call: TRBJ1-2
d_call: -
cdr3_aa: CASSRGQNGYTF
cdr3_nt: TGTGCCAGCAGCCGGGGACAAAATGGCTACACCTTC

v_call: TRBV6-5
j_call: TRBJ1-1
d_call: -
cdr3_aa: CASQVSGRNTEAFF
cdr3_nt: TGTGCCAGCCAGGTATCAGGGCGGAACACTGAAGCTTTCTTT

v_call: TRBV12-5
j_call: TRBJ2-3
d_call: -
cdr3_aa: CASVSPESSTDTQYF
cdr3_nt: TGTGCTAGTGTCTCCCCGGAATCTAGCACAGATACGCAGTATTTT

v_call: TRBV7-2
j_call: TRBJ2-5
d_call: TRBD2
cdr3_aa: CASSLGLAAKGTQYF
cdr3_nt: TGTGCCAGCAGCTTAGGACTAGCGGCGAAAGGGACCCAGTACTTC